This T cell receptor beta chain comes out of a study of blood T cell repertoires in COVID-19. Study-wide background: Material from acute and convalescent COVID-19 was sourced from the United States, Italy and Spain.

Data came from immunoSEQ multiplex PCR; TCRdb stores just in-frame clones and leaves some out. The data contain about 240,000 clones, roughly 87% of them singletons. Germline CDR1 and CDR2: SGHTS and YDEGEE. The CDR3 has 15 amino acids. V gave up 2 bases and J gave up 6 bases, with 14 bases separating them. The chain joins TRBV5-8 to TRBJ2-2; D is possibly TRBD1 (5 bases). Sequenced sample: PBMCs or T cells enriched from blood (not recorded which). This clonotype was sampled from a woman younger than 45 with acute COVID-19. The chain's CDR3 is CASSLGDILSGELFF. CDR3 DNA: TGTGCCAGCAGCTTAGGGGATATTTTGTCCGGGGAGCTGTTTTTT.